These 20 T cell receptor beta chains came from one sample sequenced in a study of post-analysis software for immune sequencing data. For these receptors, no antigen is known. Libraries were made from TCR beta cDNA, and they carried unique molecular identifiers. TCRdb ran MiXCR on the PCR reads and lists one entry per CDR3 protein. The sample contains about 620,000 distinct CDR3 sequences, around 47% of which appear only once. Study-level results: Controls had lower frequencies than patients of five TRBV segments, which included TRBV5-6, TRBV5-1 and TRBV20-1.

Sequencing was carried out using blood. These receptors came from a girl between 10 and 17 years old with multiple sclerosis.

In its sample, this clonotype was seen a few times. The V call is TRBV5-1, the J call TRBJ2-5, with 7 bases matching TRBD1. The V and J ends lost 2 bases and 0 bases, in that order; junction bases with no gene match: 4. This CDR3 region has 15 residues. The germline gives CDR1 SGHRS, CDR2 YFSETQ. CDR3 region: CASSFGDSHQETQYF. CDR3 nucleotide sequence: TGCGCCAGCAGCTTTGGGGACAGCCACCAAGAGACCCAGTACTTC.

The rearrangement joins TRBV7-9 to TRBJ1-2; no clear D. The CDR3 totals 13 residues. Trimming left V 5 bases short and J 8 bases short, with 15 bases between. CDR1 and CDR2 from the germline V gene are SEHNR and FQNEAQ (reference sequence). CDR3 region: CASSPLTGTGYTF. For the CDR3, the DNA is TGTGCCAGCAGCCCTCTGACGGGAACGGGCTACACCTTC. The full variable domain, its missing parts supplied by reference TRBV7-9 and TRBJ1-2, is DTGVSQNPRHKITKRGQNVTFRCDPISEHNRLYWYRQTLGQGPEFLTYFQNEAQLEKSRLLSDRFSAERPKGSFSTLEIQRTEQGDSAMYLCASSPLTGTGYTFGSGTRLTVV.

This clonotype was seen a few times. The V gene is TRBV5-1, the J gene TRBJ2-5, with D possibly being TRBD1 (6 bases). V gave up 4 bases and J gave up 2 bases, with 12 bases separating them. This CDR3 is 14 amino acids long. CDR1 is SGHRS and CDR2 is YFSETQ in the germline V gene. The DNA for the CDR3 is TGCGCCAGCAGCGACGGGACACCTCAAGAGACCCAGTACTTC. This encodes CASSDGTPQETQYF. The full variable domain, its missing parts supplied by reference TRBV5-1 and TRBJ2-5, is KAGVTQTPRYLIKTRGQQVTLSCSPISGHRSVSWYQQTPGQGLQFLFEYFSETQRNKGNFPGRFSGRQFSNSRSEMNVSTLELGDSALYLCASSDGTPQETQYFGPGTRLLVL.

This chain joins TRBV12-3 or TRBV12-4 and TRBJ1-5; a possible D gene is TRBD1 (5 bases). The V and J ends lost 0 bases and 8 bases respectively, with 14 bases between them. The CDR3 runs to 15 residues. CDR3 in amino acids: CASSLAGDPKKPQHF. The CDR3 DNA sequence: TGTGCCAGCAGTTTAGCGGGGGATCCCAAGAAGCCCCAGCATTTT.

The chain combines TRBV15 with TRBJ2-3; D is possibly TRBD1 or TRBD2 (5 bases each). The CDR3 totals 13 residues. The V gene lost 5 bases and the J gene lost 4 bases, with 10 bases spanning the gap. Germline CDR1 LNHNV, CDR2 YYDKDF (reference sequence). The CDR3 region is CATSSLGADTQYF. CDR3 bases: TGTGCCACCAGCTCCCTGGGGGCAGATACGCAGTATTTT.

Worth noting for this clonotype: At one of its ends the junction is not consistent with the germline gene, which may arise from a read error. This chain connects TRBV29-1 to TRBJ2-5; D could derive from TRBD1 or TRBD2 (5 bases each). Germline assignment: CDR1 SQVTM and CDR2 ANQGSEA. The length of the CDR3 is 14 residues. This chain's CDR3 is CSAEGESAGETQYF. The CDR3 nucleotides read TGCAGCGCTGAAGGGGAGTCGGCCGGGGAGACCCAGTACTTC.

This clonotype came up a few times. The V and J genes are TRBV2 and TRBJ2-4, with TRBD2 matching over 9 bases. The DNA end is more similar to TRBJ2-7, so the J call may be wrong. Germline V lookup: CDR1 SNHLY, CDR2 FYNNEI. The CDR3 is made up of 15 amino acids. The CDR3 region has the DNA TGTGCCAGCAGTGGAGCAGCGGGAGGCCAACACGAGCAGTACTTC. Its protein product is CASSGAAGGQHEQYF.

The table lists this clonotype with a few counts. Its ends do not fully match the called genes, so a read error is possible. The genes are TRBV7-9 and TRBJ2-1; 10 bases line up with TRBD2. The CDR3 sequence is 15 residues long. Looked up from germline, CDR1 is SEHNR and CDR2 is FQNEAQ (reference sequence). The CDR3 is CASSFSASGSNEQFF. The CDR3 coding sequence is TGTGCTAGCAGCTTCAGCGCTAGCGGGAGTAATGAGCAGTTCTTC. Full variable domain (remainder filled in from reference TRBV7-9 and TRBJ2-1): DTGVSQNPRHKITKRGQNVTFRCDPISEHNRLYWYRQTLGQGPEFLTYFQNEAQLEKSRLLSDRFSAERPKGSFSTLEIQRTEQGDSAMYLCASSFSASGSNEQFFGPGTRLTVL.

This sequence joins TRBV28 and TRBJ2-5, with 11 positions matching TRBD1. From germline, CDR1 is MDHEN and CDR2 SYDVKM. V lost 5 bases and J lost 4; bases outside the gene matches: 9. The CDR3 is 16 amino acids. CDR3 in DNA: TGTGCCAGCAGTGCCCTCCCGGGACAGGGGGGAGAGACCCAGTACTTC. Its translation: CASSALPGQGGETQYF.

The rearrangement links TRBV7-6 to TRBJ2-4; D is possibly TRBD2 (6 bases). CDR3 length equals 13 residues. Germline V CDR1 and CDR2: SGHVS, FNYEAQ. Trimming took off 3 bases at V and 9 bases at J, with 12 bases between the two ends. Here the CDR3 DNA reads TGTGCCAGCAGCTTCGCAGAGGAGGGCATTCAGTACTTC. Its translation is CASSFAEEGIQYF.

The J gene is TRBJ1-1, the V gene TRBV12-3 or TRBV12-4; 7 bases agree with TRBD1. V shed 5 bases, J shed 2 bases, and the junction held 5 bases outside the gene matches. The CDR3 spans 14 residues. In DNA form, the CDR3 reads TGTGCCAGCAGTCAGGGACAGCAAAACACTGAAGCTTTCTTT. It specifies CASSQGQQNTEAFF.

The chain combines TRBV5-5 with TRBJ1-5, with 7 nucleotides matching TRBD1. V lost 3 bases and J lost 0; bases outside the gene matches: 6. Germline CDR1 is SGHKS and CDR2 is YYEKEE (reference sequence). The CDR3 is made up of 16 amino acids. The CDR3, as DNA: TGTGCCAGCAGCTCCGGGACAGTCCATAGCAATCAGCCCCAGCATTTT. Translated: CASSSGTVHSNQPQHF.

The chain carries TRBV12-3 or TRBV12-4 and TRBJ1-1; 7 bases map to TRBD1. V was clipped by 2 bases and J by 5 bases; unmatched bases: 8. This CDR3 has 15 residues. The CDR3, as DNA: TGTGCCAGCAGTTTAATGGCCAGGGGGGGTACTGAAGCTTTCTTT. Amino acid sequence: CASSLMARGGTEAFF.

The table lists this clonotype with a few counts. V and J are TRBV24-1 and TRBJ2-3, with a tentative D call TRBD2 (5 bases). Trimming took 4 bases from V and 0 from J, leaving 13 bases between them. CDR3 size: 16 residues. Germline-derived CDR1 and CDR2 are KGHDR and SFDVKD. This CDR3 reads CATSDPQSGSTDTQYF. In nucleotides, the CDR3 is TGTGCCACCAGTGACCCCCAAAGCGGTAGCACAGATACGCAGTATTTT.

This clonotype has more than one count but fewer than ten. The chain carries TRBV12-3 or TRBV12-4 and TRBJ2-7; TRBD1 matches at 9 bases. The J call may be incorrect, as the DNA end agrees better with TRBJ2-5. The length of the CDR3 is 14 residues. The CDR3 DNA sequence: TGTGCCAGCAGTCGGACAGGGGAACAAGAGACCCAGTACTTC. Its protein product is CASSRTGEQETQYF.

This clonotype turned up a few times. The gene calls are TRBV6-5 and TRBJ1-2, with a weak D call TRBD1 (5 bases). The length of the CDR3 is 14 residues. V shed 2 bases and J shed 3 bases, with 10 bases lying between them. The V gene's germline CDR1 is MNHEY and CDR2 SVGAGI. CDR3 bases: TGTGCCAGCAGTTACGACGGGGGAGACTATGGCTACACCTTC. Translation: CASSYDGGDYGYTF.

This sequence joins TRBV4-3 and TRBJ2-5, with 9 bases aligning to TRBD1. Germline V gene lookup returns CDR1 LGHNA and CDR2 YSLEER. V shed 4 bases and J 7 bases; nucleotides not matched to a gene: 7. This CDR3 is 14 amino acids long. DNA for the CDR3: TGCGCCAGCAGCCTCACAGGGGGCGAGGGGACCCAGTACTTC. It yields the protein CASSLTGGEGTQYF.

The chain recombines TRBV4-2 with TRBJ2-3, with TRBD2 as a possible D gene (5 bases). Trimming took off 1 base at V and 0 bases at J, with 11 bases between the two ends. This CDR3 region has 16 residues. CDR1 and CDR2 (germline): LGHNA, YNFKEQ. CDR3 in DNA: TGTGCCAGCAGCCAAGTTAGTGGGAGAAGCACAGATACGCAGTATTTT. This codes for CASSQVSGRSTDTQYF.

This rearrangement joins TRBV20-1 to TRBJ2-1, with 10 bases that match TRBD2. Germline assignment: CDR1 DFQATT and CDR2 SNEGSKA (reference sequence). J lost 7 bases, V lost 1 base, and 7 bases had no gene match. This CDR3 comprises 15 residues. CDR3 DNA sequence: TGCAGTGCTAGAGGACTAGCGGGCGACCCGAATGAGCAGTTCTTC. Encoded protein: CSARGLAGDPNEQFF.

The rearrangement uses TRBV29-1 and TRBJ1-1; the D gene is possibly TRBD1 (6 bases). V was clipped by 3 bases and J by 0 bases, with 8 bases between them. The CDR3 extends over 13 amino acids. The germline V gene encodes CDR1 SQVTM and CDR2 ANQGSEA. CDR3 in DNA: TGCAGCGTTGAGCAGGGGCTGAACACTGAAGCTTTCTTT. Its translation is CSVEQGLNTEAFF.